These 17 T cell receptor beta chains came from one sample sequenced in a study of immune cell composition in non-small cell lung cancer. Profiled with immunoSEQ multiplex PCR; TCRdb holds only in-frame clones, not every one. The profile covers under 7,000 clones, with 78% appearing a single time and 13% to 15% taken by the ten largest. Sample: lung tumor tissue. These receptors all stem from a human donor with non-small cell lung cancer.

CDR3 protein: CASSQDMADGGYTF. The CDR3 coding sequence is TGTGCCAGCAGCCAAGATATGGCGGATGGTGGCTACACCTTC. This chain connects TRBV4-2 to TRBJ1-2; D unclear. Trimming removed 0 bases at V and 7 bases at J, with 12 bases between. CDR3 length: 14 amino acids. Germline V gene data show CDR1 as LGHNA and CDR2 as YNFKEQ.

This clone was observed a single time. The genes are TRBV18 and TRBJ1-1, with D tentatively TRBD1 (5 bases). Germline CDR1 and CDR2: KGHSH and LQKENI. Trimming took 6 bases from V and 8 from J, leaving 16 bases between them. This CDR3 has 13 amino acids. CDR3 protein: CASSPWGGPEAFF. For the CDR3, the DNA is TGTGCCAGCTCCCCGTGGGGCGGTCCCGAAGCTTTCTTT.

The chain has TRBV7-2 and TRBJ1-5; no reliable D call. The CDR3 runs to 15 residues. V was trimmed by 8 bases and J by 7 bases, leaving 21 bases between them. Germline-derived CDR1 and CDR2 are SGHTA and FQGNSA. CDR3 residues: CASREGREVWQPQHF. The CDR3 region has the DNA TGTGCCAGCCGGGAGGGCCGCGAGGTGTGGCAGCCCCAGCATTTT.

This clone is termed large. The chain combines TRBV9 with TRBJ2-2, with 15 bases matching TRBD2. The CDR3 loop spans 16 amino acids. CDR1 and CDR2 from the germline V gene are SGDLS and YYNGEE. Unmatched junction bases numbered 3, after V lost 3 bases and J lost 6 bases. CDR3 DNA: TGTGCCAGCAGCGCCGGGACTAGCGGGAGGCCCGGGGAGCTGTTTTTT. Amino acids: CASSAGTSGRPGELFF.

J is TRBJ2-1 and V is TRBV5-1; no clear D gene. Germline V lookup: CDR1 SGHRS, CDR2 YFSETQ. The CDR3 consists of 13 residues. V was cut by 0 bases and J by 8 bases, with 9 bases left in between. This chain's CDR3 is CASSLGVGDEQFF. The CDR3 DNA is TGCGCCAGCAGCTTGGGGGTGGGCGATGAGCAGTTCTTC.

The genes are TRBV5-1 and TRBJ2-1; TRBD1 matches at 9 bases. Germline V gene sequence: CDR1 SGHRS, CDR2 YFSETQ. The CDR3 has 19 amino acids. Losses at the gene ends were 3 bases for V and 2 bases for J; bases not matched to a gene: 15. Here the CDR3 reads CASSYRDREFWETYNEQFF. CDR3 DNA sequence: TGCGCCAGCAGCTACCGGGACAGGGAATTTTGGGAGACCTACAATGAGCAGTTCTTC.

The chain combines TRBV19 with TRBJ1-5; 10 bases are a match to TRBD1. The CDR3 covers 13 residues. V trimming: 8 bases; J trimming: 7 bases; junction bases outside the gene matches: 5. CDR1 is LNHDA, CDR2 SQIVND, per germline (reference sequence). The CDR3 loop is CASLDRGEQPQHF. The CDR3 coding sequence is TGTGCCAGTTTGGACAGGGGGGAGCAGCCCCAGCATTTT.

The rearrangement joins TRBV19 to TRBJ2-6; weak D call: TRBD1 (6 bases). Germline V gene data show CDR1 as LNHDA and CDR2 as SQIVND (reference sequence). The CDR3 sequence is 14 residues long. V dropped 9 bases and J dropped 2 bases, with 11 bases sitting between them. The CDR3 here is CASGPGAGANVLTF. DNA for the CDR3: TGTGCCAGCGGCCCAGGGGCTGGGGCCAACGTCCTGACTTTC.

The chain uses TRBV5-1 and TRBJ2-5; a possible D gene is TRBD2 (5 bases). Trimming stripped 0 bases from V and 10 bases from J, with 13 bases between. Germline CDR1 and CDR2: SGHRS and YFSETQ. There are 13 residues in the CDR3. The CDR3 region has the DNA TGCGCCAGCAGCTTGGAACTTATCGGGGTCCAGTACTTC. Protein sequence: CASSLELIGVQYF.

This clone was detected once. The chain couples TRBV18 to TRBJ1-6, with D possibly TRBD1 on 6 matching bases. Germline V lookup: CDR1 KGHSH, CDR2 LQKENI. V lost 6 bases, J lost 10 bases, and 19 bases lay in between. The CDR3 spans 15 residues. CDR3: CASSRQQGPQSPLHF. As DNA, the CDR3 is TGTGCCAGCTCCCGGCAACAGGGCCCCCAATCACCCCTCCACTTT.

The chain combines TRBV6-5 with TRBJ1-1; maybe TRBD1 (6 bases). The CDR3 runs 15 residues. V was trimmed by 6 bases and J by 0 bases, leaving 14 bases between them. Germline CDR1 and CDR2: MNHEY and SVGAGI. The CDR3 region has the DNA TGTGCCAGCAGGCCGACAGGAACAATGAACACTGAAGCTTTCTTT. Encoded protein: CASRPTGTMNTEAFF.

The V gene is TRBV7-9, the J gene TRBJ1-6; TRBD1 is a possible D gene (6 bases). Trimming left V 6 bases short and J 7 bases short, with 19 bases between. There are 16 residues in the CDR3. Germline CDR1 reads SEHNR; CDR2 reads FQNEAQ (reference sequence). The CDR3: CASSSSLTGSNSPLHF. In nucleotides, the CDR3 is TGTGCCAGCAGTTCCAGTTTAACAGGGTCGAATTCACCCCTCCACTTT. Looking up the rest from reference TRBV7-9 and TRBJ1-6 gives the full variable domain: DTGVSQNPRHKITKRGQNVTFRCDPISEHNRLYWYRQTLGQGPEFLTYFQNEAQLEKSRLLSDRFSAERPKGSFSTLEIQRTEQGDSAMYLCASSSSLTGSNSPLHFGNGTRLTVT.

The rearrangement links TRBV6-5 to TRBJ2-7; 7 positions match TRBD1. Germline V CDR1 and CDR2: MNHEY, SVGAGI. The V gene end was trimmed by 9 bases and the J gene end by 7 bases; junction bases not matched to a gene: 9. The CDR3 contains 12 residues. As DNA, the CDR3 is TGTGCCAGTTCAACAGGGGCCGGTGAGCAGTACTTC. Its protein product is CASSTGAGEQYF.

The gene calls are TRBV10-2 and TRBJ2-3; D is possibly TRBD2 (6 bases). The V end was cut by 7 bases, the J end by 2 bases, with 13 bases between. From germline, CDR1 is WSHSY and CDR2 SAAADI. The CDR3 is made up of 14 amino acids. CDR3 bases: TGCGCCAGCACCGAGGGAGGATACACAGATACGCAGTATTTT. Its protein is CASTEGGYTDTQYF.

V is TRBV2 and J is TRBJ2-1, with D possibly matching TRBD2 (6 bases). The CDR3 totals 14 residues. Germline loops: CDR1 SNHLY, CDR2 FYNNEI. V was cut by 3 bases and J by 5 bases, with 11 bases left in between. The CDR3 protein is CASSDRGSDNEQFF. Written as DNA, the CDR3 is TGTGCCAGCAGTGATCGGGGGAGCGACAATGAGCAGTTCTTC.

V and J are TRBV19 and TRBJ2-7; TRBD1 is a possible D gene (6 bases). V was trimmed by 6 bases and J by 0 bases, leaving 12 bases between them. Germline CDR1 and CDR2: LNHDA and SQIVND (reference sequence). The CDR3 runs 14 residues. The CDR3 spells CASRPGTTSYEQYF. Here the CDR3 DNA reads TGTGCCAGTAGACCTGGGACAACCTCCTACGAGCAGTACTTC.

The chain couples TRBV28 to TRBJ1-2; D remains unclear. V gave up 5 bases and J gave up 6 bases, with 16 bases separating them. The CDR3 contains 14 residues. Germline-derived CDR1 and CDR2 are MDHEN and SYDVKM. The CDR3 region has the DNA TGTGCCAGCAGTCCCCGGGTCCGGCTGAATGGCTACACCTTC. This codes for CASSPRVRLNGYTF.